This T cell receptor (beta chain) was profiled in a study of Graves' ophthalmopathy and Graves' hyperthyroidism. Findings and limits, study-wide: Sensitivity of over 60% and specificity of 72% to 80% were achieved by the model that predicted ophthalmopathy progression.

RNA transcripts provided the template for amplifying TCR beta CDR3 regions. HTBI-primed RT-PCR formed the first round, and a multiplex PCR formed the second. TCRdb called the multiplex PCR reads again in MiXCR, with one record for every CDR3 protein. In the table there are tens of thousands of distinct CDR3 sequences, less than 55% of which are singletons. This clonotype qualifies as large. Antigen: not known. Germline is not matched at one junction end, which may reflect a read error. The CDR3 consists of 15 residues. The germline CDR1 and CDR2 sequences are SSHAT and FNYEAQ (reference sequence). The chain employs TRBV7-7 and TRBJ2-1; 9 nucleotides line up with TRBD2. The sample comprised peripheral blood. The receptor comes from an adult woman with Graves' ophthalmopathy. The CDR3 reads CASSLAAGGDNEQFF. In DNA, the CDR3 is TGTGCTAGCAGCTTAGCGGCGGGGGGGGACAATGAGCAGTTCTTC.